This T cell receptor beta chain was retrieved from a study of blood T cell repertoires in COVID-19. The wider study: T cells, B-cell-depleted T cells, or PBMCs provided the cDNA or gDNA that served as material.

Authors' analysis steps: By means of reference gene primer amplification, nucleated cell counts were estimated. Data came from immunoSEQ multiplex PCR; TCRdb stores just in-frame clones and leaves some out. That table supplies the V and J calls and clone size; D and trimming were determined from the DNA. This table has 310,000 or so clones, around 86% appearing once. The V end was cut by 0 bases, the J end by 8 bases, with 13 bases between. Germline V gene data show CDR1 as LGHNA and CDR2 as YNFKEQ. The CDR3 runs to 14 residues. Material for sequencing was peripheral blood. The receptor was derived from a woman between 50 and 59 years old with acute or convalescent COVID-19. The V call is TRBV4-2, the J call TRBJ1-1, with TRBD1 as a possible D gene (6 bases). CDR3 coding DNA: TGTGCCAGCAGCCAAGATCCGGGAGGGGGAGAAGCTTTCTTT. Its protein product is CASSQDPGGGEAFF.